The 16 T cell receptor beta chains below come from one sample, sequenced in a study of sequential checkpoint blockade in melanoma. Only in-frame clones appear in the TCRdb table, and some are missing; sequencing was by immunoSEQ multiplex PCR. The sample has about 14,000 clones; approximately 79% are singletons. Treatment in this sample: randomized to nivolumab then ipilimumab (arm A) or the reverse (arm B). This material consisted of CD8+ T cells sorted from blood (inferred from file names), taken from a patient given nivolumab and ipilimumab in sequence. These receptors came from a human patient with melanoma. Some clones in this sample may be carry-over from other donors' samples.

This clone came up a few times. The rearrangement joins TRBV5-1 to TRBJ2-1, with 10 bases identical to TRBD1. After removal of 7 bases from V and 0 bases from J, the junction contained 4 bases not matched to a gene. This CDR3 has 15 amino acids. Per the germline V gene, CDR1 is SGHRS and CDR2 is YFSETQ. This CDR3 is CASERTGGSYNEQFF. CDR3 nucleotides: TGCGCCAGCGAAAGGACAGGGGGCTCCTACAATGAGCAGTTCTTC.

This clone was counted ten times or more. This chain uses TRBV28 with TRBJ2-7, with 7 bases identical to TRBD1. CDR3 length: 12 residues. J lost 6 bases, V lost 6 bases, and 5 bases had no gene match. CDR1 and CDR2 from the germline V gene are MDHEN and SYDVKM. In DNA form, the CDR3 reads TGTGCCAGCAGCCTACAGGGGACCGAGCAGTACTTC. Amino acids: CASSLQGTEQYF.

The rearrangement uses TRBV25-1 and TRBJ1-2; D not resolved. This CDR3 has 15 residues. Trimming took 5 bases from V and 4 from J, leaving 17 bases between them. Per the germline V gene, CDR1 is MGHDK and CDR2 is SYGVNS. The CDR3 region has the DNA TGTGCCAGCAGTCCCGTCGGCGGATCGGGCTATGGCTACACCTTC. This gives the protein CASSPVGGSGYGYTF.

The V and J genes are TRBV19 and TRBJ1-5, with 7 bases lining up with TRBD1. There are 17 residues in the CDR3. V lost 5 bases to trimming and J lost 0 bases; unmatched junction nucleotides: 10. Germline CDR1 is LNHDA and CDR2 is SQIVND (reference sequence). The CDR3 protein is CASSSRDSSYSNQPQHF. In DNA, the CDR3 is TGTGCCAGTAGTTCCCGGGACAGCTCGTATAGCAATCAGCCCCAGCATTTT.

This clone was recorded only once. The chain has TRBV27 and TRBJ1-2; 8 bases line up with TRBD1. V lost 5 bases to trimming and J lost 6 bases; unmatched junction nucleotides: 20. Germline CDR1 is MNHEY and CDR2 is SMNVEV (reference sequence). This CDR3 comprises 18 residues. CDR3 residues: CASSAKTSRDRLFNGYTF. DNA of the CDR3: TGTGCCAGCAGTGCCAAAACCTCCCGGGACAGGTTATTTAATGGCTACACCTTC.

The rearrangement joins TRBV6-6 to TRBJ2-3; perhaps TRBD2 as D (7 bases). The CDR3 is made up of 16 amino acids. Germline V CDR1 and CDR2: MNHNY, SVGAGI (reference sequence). Trimming removed 0 bases at V and 2 bases at J, with 12 bases between. CDR3 DNA: TGTGCCAGCAGTTACTCTAGGGGGGGGTCCACAGATACGCAGTATTTT. Translating gives CASSYSRGGSTDTQYF.

The chain combines TRBV23-1 with TRBJ1-4; D may be TRBD1 (5 bases). TRBV23-1 qualifies as an ORF whose function is uncertain. The CDR3 runs to 15 residues. V was clipped by 6 bases and J by 5 bases, with 16 bases between them. For the CDR3, the DNA is TGCGCCAGCAGAAAAATAATGGGGCCCAATGAAAAACTGTTTTTT. Encoded protein: CASRKIMGPNEKLFF.

The chain carries TRBV9 and TRBJ1-2, with TRBD1 matching 8 bases. Germline values: CDR1 SGDLS, CDR2 YYNGEE. CDR3 size: 15 residues. Trimming removed 5 bases from V and 4 bases from J; junction bases left unmatched: 10. CDR3 sequence: CASSNGQGQFYGYTF. For the CDR3, the DNA is TGTGCCAGCAGTAATGGACAGGGCCAATTCTATGGCTACACCTTC.

The gene calls are TRBV4-1 and TRBJ1-1; no definite D call. V dropped 4 bases and J dropped 1 base, with 10 bases sitting between them. This CDR3 region has 14 residues. CDR1 MGHRA and CDR2 YSYEKL come from the germline V gene. In DNA, the CDR3 is TGCGCCAGCAGCCCGCGTAGAGGGAACACTGAAGCTTTCTTT. This sequence encodes CASSPRRGNTEAFF.

This clone was recorded at least ten times. The rearrangement uses TRBV9 and TRBJ2-3; D ambiguous. CDR1 is SGDLS and CDR2 is YYNGEE in the germline V gene. This CDR3 has 14 amino acids. V lost 0 bases to trimming and J lost 4 bases, with 9 bases between them. CDR3 DNA: TGTGCCAGCAGCGTAGCTTTGGGCGCAGATACGCAGTATTTT. The encoded protein is CASSVALGADTQYF.

J is TRBJ2-2 and V is TRBV19; no firm D call. The CDR3 has 15 amino acids. Germline values: CDR1 LNHDA, CDR2 SQIVND (reference sequence). V lost 3 bases to trimming and J lost 1 base, with 9 bases between them. This CDR3 reads CASSISRRNTGELFF. Written as DNA, the CDR3 is TGTGCCAGTAGTATTAGTCGCCGGAACACCGGGGAGCTGTTTTTT.

The J gene is TRBJ2-1, the V gene TRBV2; 12 bases are a match to TRBD2. CDR1 is SNHLY and CDR2 is FYNNEI in the germline V gene. The CDR3 is 16 amino acids. Trimming at V came to 6 bases and at J to 4 bases, leaving 7 bases not matched to a gene. The CDR3 nucleotides read TGTGCCAGCAGCGGGGGGACTAGCGGGCGGTACAATGAGCAGTTCTTC. Protein: CASSGGTSGRYNEQFF.

This chain connects TRBV5-1 to TRBJ1-1; D not certain. The germline V gene has CDR1 SGHRS and CDR2 YFSETQ. This CDR3 has 12 residues. V was trimmed by 0 bases and J by 10 bases, leaving 10 bases between them. In nucleotides, the CDR3 is TGCGCCAGCAGCTTGGGCCGGGAGGGAGCTTTCTTT. This encodes CASSLGREGAFF.

The V call is TRBV6-5, the J call TRBJ2-1; D is ambiguous. The germline V gene has CDR1 MNHEY and CDR2 SVGAGI. V was shortened by 6 bases and J by 5 bases, with 8 bases between the two germline ends. The CDR3 has 12 amino acids. The CDR3 loop reads CASRAGDNEQFF. The CDR3 DNA reads as TGTGCCAGCAGGGCCGGAGACAATGAGCAGTTCTTC.

This chain uses TRBV2 with TRBJ2-1, with TRBD2 matching over 8 bases. Looked up from germline, CDR1 is SNHLY and CDR2 is FYNNEI. The CDR3 has 15 residues. J lost 4 bases, V lost 4 bases, and 6 bases had no gene match. As DNA, the CDR3 is TGTGCCAGCAGTGGGGGACGGGGGGGGTACAATGAGCAGTTCTTC. Translated, it gives CASSGGRGGYNEQFF.

The chain links TRBV30 to TRBJ1-6; maybe TRBD1 (5 bases). V lost 4 bases and J lost 5, with 24 bases in between. CDR3 length: 18 amino acids. The germline V gene has CDR1 GTSNPN and CDR2 SVGIG (reference sequence). The CDR3 protein is CAWKLRGSGRKDNSPLHF. Written as DNA, the CDR3 is TGTGCCTGGAAACTCCGGGGGTCAGGGCGTAAAGATAATTCACCCCTCCACTTT.